The following is a TCR beta chain sequence with its context. No cognate antigen has been identified for it. Per-nucleotide qualities are absent, and no much larger clonotype sits a single base away. Via the germline V gene, CDR1 is ENHRY and CDR2 SYGVKD. Reading from cysteine to phenylalanine, the CDR3 counts 13 amino acids. The retained sequence is limited to the CDR3, 39 bases, with the frame set at the first base. V gives up 4 bases and J gives up 6 bases, and the segment between their germline ends measures 9 bases. The trial excluded patients who had a history of autoimmune disease or who were on systemic immunosuppression. Peripheral blood for TCR sequencing was drawn from every dose cohort at baseline, at cycle 4 day 1 and at cycle 7 day 1. The samples were drawn from a first-in-human, open-label, multicenter phase I dose-escalation trial of ivuxolimab. Adults with locally advanced or metastatic head and neck squamous cell, hepatocellular, melanoma or renal cell carcinoma were enrolled in the trial. Before TCR sequencing, CD4+ and CD8+ T cells were separately sorted from peripheral blood.

The sample originates from a study of OX40 agonist ivuxolimab in advanced cancers. Regarding the study in general: Ivuxolimab was a fully human IgG2 agonistic monoclonal antibody targeting the costimulatory receptor OX40 (CD134). Among the roughly 52 dose-escalation patients, about 20 had hepatocellular carcinoma, roughly 15 melanoma, 9 renal cell carcinoma and 9 head and neck cancer. The dose-escalation cohort was almost 85% male with a mean age of 60 years, ranging from roughly 23 to 79. Prior anti-PD-1, anti-PD-L1 or anti-CTLA-4 therapy was permitted, and roughly two fifths of dose-escalation patients had received checkpoint inhibitors. The paper describes the monotherapy dose-escalation part (N of about 54 patients) of the phase I trial of ivuxolimab. The point of sequencing TCRbeta in the periphery was to test whether ivuxolimab changed TCR sequence diversity and drove clonal T-cell expansion. Intravenous ivuxolimab was administered to patients every 2 weeks at six dose levels: 0.01, 0.1, 0.3, 1.5, 3 and 10 mg/kg. Partial responses occurred in three dose-escalation patients: two with cutaneous melanoma and one with hepatocellular carcinoma. Summary of the overall study and its limitations: The antigen specificity of the clonally expanded peripheral T cells was not determined. Low levels of normalized T-cell clonal expansion were also seen in some nonresponding patients. After ivuxolimab, CD8+ T cells had more expanded clones than CD4+ T cells on average. At doses from 0.1 to 3.0 mg/kg, clonal expansion was seen in both CD4+ and CD8+ blood T cells between baseline and week 6. In the 0.1-3.0 mg/kg groups, partial responders were among the patients with the lowest normalized peripheral clonal expansion, particularly in CD8+ T cells.

Genomic DNA was extracted from sorted cells for sequencing of the TCRbeta CDR3 region. The immunoSEQ Assay was used for sequencing of TCRbeta CDR3 regions. TCRdb stores this immuneACCESS table with in-frame sequences only. Part of the clones is absent; in the studies checked, under half of the shortfall reflects unresolved V genes, and no reason is known for the rest. Recorded for this sample are 80,000 or so clones; 75% to 90% of them occurred a single time. The ten largest clonotypes hold 2% to 2.5% of the sample. The source is an adult with an advanced solid tumor such as melanoma, head and neck, liver or kidney cancer. This material consisted of CD4+ or CD8+ T cells sorted from blood, taken in a trial of the OX40 agonist ivuxolimab. The chain links TRBV10-3 with TRBJ1-4; no D gene is confidently identified. The CDR3 has the sequence CAISGEADEKLFF. The DNA sequence follows: TGTGCCATCAGTGGGGAGGCAGATGAAAAACTGTTTTTT.